What follows are 3 T cell receptor beta chains derived from one specimen sequenced in a study of blood T cell repertoires in COVID-19. Clones were read by immunoSEQ multiplex PCR, and TCRdb kept only the in-frame ones, dropping some. The data show 170,000 or so clones, around 87% seen once. Material: peripheral blood. The receptors stem from a man in his 60s with COVID-19, enrolled during active disease.

The chain joins TRBV19 to TRBJ2-1; possibly TRBD2 for D (5 bases). CDR1 and CDR2 (germline): LNHDA, SQIVND (reference sequence). The CDR3 runs 12 residues. Between the trimmed V and J ends, which lost 5 bases and 8 bases, there was a span of 10 bases. CDR3 DNA sequence: TGTGCCAGTAGTTCCTCGGGATATGAGCAGTTCTTC. Residues: CASSSSGYEQFF.

This clone was seen once. This chain connects TRBV5-1 to TRBJ2-3; TRBD1 matches 9 bases. The J segment lost 2 bases and the V segment lost 4 bases, leaving 11 bases of the junction unmatched. CDR3 length equals 17 residues. Per germline, CDR1 SGHRS and CDR2 YFSETQ. The CDR3 is CASSVQQGAGNTDTQYF. CDR3 nucleotide sequence: TGCGCCAGCAGCGTCCAACAGGGGGCAGGGAACACAGATACGCAGTATTTT.

This chain uses TRBV2 with TRBJ2-2; 7 positions agree with TRBD1. CDR3 length: 15 residues. Germline trimming cut 6 bases from V and 4 bases from J; bases unmatched to any gene: 8. CDR1 is SNHLY and CDR2 is FYNNEI in the germline V gene. DNA of the CDR3: TGTGCCAGCAGATCTTCCGGACAGGCCACCGGGGAGCTGTTTTTT. Its translation is CASRSSGQATGELFF.